This is a list of T cell receptor beta chains from one sample in a study of cytomegalovirus exposure and HLA in healthy donors. Profiling relied on immunoSEQ multiplex PCR, and the TCRdb table lists in-frame clones only, not all of them. The data hold under 200,000 clones, with roughly four fifths observed a single time. Sequencing was performed on PBMCs. Receptors originate from a woman aged 40 to 49 in good health and CMV-seronegative. Both conserved end residues are part of each CDR3.

J,V,CDR3
TRBJ2-7,TRBV28,CASSPGGGDRGYEQYF
TRBJ2-2,TRBV7-6,CASGAGAAGELFF
TRBJ1-1,TRBV4-1,CASSRRLGTENTEAFF
TRBJ1-4,TRBV7-8,CASSLARITNEKLFF
TRBJ1-3,TRBV2,CAGTGNSGNTIYF
TRBJ1-5,TRBV7-9,CASSPGGGAFQPQHF
TRBJ1-1,TRBV18,CASSLQTEAFF
TRBJ2-2,TRBV18,CASSSLDTGELFF
TRBJ1-3,TRBV7-8,CASSLRTAASGNTIYF
TRBJ2-3,TRBV12-5,CASGLERLAGFSDTQYF
TRBJ2-7,TRBV5-1,CASSLFDRVSDEQYF
TRBJ2-7,TRBV28,CASSFPGTGQLEQYF
TRBJ1-3,TRBV5-1,CASSGAGAFSGNTIYF
TRBJ2-5,TRBV5-6,CASSLVPGGLGETQYF
TRBJ2-5,TRBV18,CASSPDRGKPETQYF